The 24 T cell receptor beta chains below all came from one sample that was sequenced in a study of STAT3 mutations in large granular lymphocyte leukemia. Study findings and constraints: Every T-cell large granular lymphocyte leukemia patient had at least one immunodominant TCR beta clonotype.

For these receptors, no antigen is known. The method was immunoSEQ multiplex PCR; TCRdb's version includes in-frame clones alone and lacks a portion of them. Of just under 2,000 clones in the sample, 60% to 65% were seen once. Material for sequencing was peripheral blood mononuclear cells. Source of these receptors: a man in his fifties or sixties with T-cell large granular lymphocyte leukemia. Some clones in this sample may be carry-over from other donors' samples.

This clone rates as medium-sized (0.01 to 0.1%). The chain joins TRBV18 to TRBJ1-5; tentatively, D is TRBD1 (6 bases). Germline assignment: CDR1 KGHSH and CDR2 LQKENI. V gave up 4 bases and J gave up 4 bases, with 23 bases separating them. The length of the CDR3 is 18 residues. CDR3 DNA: TGTGCCAGCTCACTAGATTTCGGGGGGCTTGATGGGAATCAGCCCCAGCATTTT. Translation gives CASSLDFGGLDGNQPQHF.

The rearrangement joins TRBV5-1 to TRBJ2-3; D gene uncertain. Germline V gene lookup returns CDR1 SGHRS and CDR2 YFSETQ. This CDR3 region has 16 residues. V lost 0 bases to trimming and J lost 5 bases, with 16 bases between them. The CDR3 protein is CASSLGDSGPEDTQYF. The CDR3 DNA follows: TGCGCCAGCAGCTTGGGAGACTCTGGGCCCGAAGATACGCAGTATTTT.

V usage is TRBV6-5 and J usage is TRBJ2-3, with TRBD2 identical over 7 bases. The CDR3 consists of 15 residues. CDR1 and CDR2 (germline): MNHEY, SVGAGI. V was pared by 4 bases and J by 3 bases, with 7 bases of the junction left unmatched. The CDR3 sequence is CASSSGFGGTDTQYF. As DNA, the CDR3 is TGTGCCAGCAGTTCAGGGTTCGGGGGGACAGATACGCAGTATTTT.

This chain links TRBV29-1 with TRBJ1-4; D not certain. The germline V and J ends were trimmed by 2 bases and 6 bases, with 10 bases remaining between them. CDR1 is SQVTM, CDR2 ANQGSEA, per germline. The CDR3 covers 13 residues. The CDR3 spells CSVETPRDEKLFF. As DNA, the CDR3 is TGCAGCGTTGAAACACCTCGGGATGAAAAACTGTTTTTT. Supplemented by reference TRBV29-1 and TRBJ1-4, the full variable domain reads SAVISQKPSRDICQRGTSLTIQCQVDSQVTMMFWYRQQPGQSLTLIATANQGSEATYESGFVIDKFPISRPNLTFSTLTVSNMSPEDSSIYLCSVETPRDEKLFFGSGTQLSVL.

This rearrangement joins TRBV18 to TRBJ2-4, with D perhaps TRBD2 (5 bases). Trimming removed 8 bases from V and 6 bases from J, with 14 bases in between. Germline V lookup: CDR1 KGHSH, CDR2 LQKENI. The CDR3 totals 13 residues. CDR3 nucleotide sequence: TGTGCCAGCGCCCTCGGGGATTCAAACATTCAGTACTTC. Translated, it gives CASALGDSNIQYF.

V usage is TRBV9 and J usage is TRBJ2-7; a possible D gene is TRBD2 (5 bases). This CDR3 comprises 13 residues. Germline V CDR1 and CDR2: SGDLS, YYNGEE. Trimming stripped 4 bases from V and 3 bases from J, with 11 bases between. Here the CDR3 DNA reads TGTGCCAGCAGCCCTCCCCGGGGCTACGAGCAGTACTTC. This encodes CASSPPRGYEQYF.

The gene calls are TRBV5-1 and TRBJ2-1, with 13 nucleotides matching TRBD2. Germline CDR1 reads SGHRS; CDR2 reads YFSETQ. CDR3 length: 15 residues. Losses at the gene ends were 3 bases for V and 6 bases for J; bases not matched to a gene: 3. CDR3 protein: CASSSTSGGLNEQFF. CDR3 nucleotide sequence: TGCGCCAGCAGCTCGACTAGCGGGGGGCTCAATGAGCAGTTCTTC.

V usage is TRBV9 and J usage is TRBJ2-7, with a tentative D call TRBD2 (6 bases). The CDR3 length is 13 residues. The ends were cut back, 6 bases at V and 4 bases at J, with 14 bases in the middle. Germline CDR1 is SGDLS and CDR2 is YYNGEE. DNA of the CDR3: TGTGCCAGCAACAAGGAGGGACTTTACGAGCAGTACTTC. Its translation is CASNKEGLYEQYF.

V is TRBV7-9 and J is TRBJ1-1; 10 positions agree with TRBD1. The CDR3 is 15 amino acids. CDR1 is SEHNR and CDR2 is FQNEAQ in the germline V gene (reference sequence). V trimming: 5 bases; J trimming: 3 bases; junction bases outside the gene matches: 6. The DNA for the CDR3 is TGTGCCAGCAGCGCATGGACAGGGGGGGACACTGAAGCTTTCTTT. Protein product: CASSAWTGGDTEAFF. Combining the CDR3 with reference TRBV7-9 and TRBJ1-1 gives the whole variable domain DTGVSQNPRHKITKRGQNVTFRCDPISEHNRLYWYRQTLGQGPEFLTYFQNEAQLEKSRLLSDRFSAERPKGSFSTLEIQRTEQGDSAMYLCASSAWTGGDTEAFFGQGTRLTVV.

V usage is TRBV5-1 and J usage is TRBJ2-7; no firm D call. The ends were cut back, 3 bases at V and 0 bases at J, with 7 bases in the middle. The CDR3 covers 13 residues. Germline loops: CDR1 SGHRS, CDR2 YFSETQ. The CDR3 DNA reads TGCGCCAGCAGCTCTGGATACTCCTACGAGCAGTACTTC. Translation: CASSSGYSYEQYF.

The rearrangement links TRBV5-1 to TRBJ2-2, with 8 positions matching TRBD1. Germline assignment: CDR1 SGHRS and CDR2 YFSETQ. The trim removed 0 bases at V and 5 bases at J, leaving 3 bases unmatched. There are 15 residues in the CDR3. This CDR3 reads CASSLGRTGTGELFF. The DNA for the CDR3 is TGCGCCAGCAGCTTGGGTAGGACAGGGACCGGGGAGCTGTTTTTT.

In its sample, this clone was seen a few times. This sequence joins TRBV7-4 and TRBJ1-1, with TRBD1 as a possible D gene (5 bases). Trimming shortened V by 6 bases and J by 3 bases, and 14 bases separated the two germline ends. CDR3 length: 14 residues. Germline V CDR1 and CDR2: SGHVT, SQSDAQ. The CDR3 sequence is CASRRLDSDTEAFF. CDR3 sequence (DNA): TGTGCCAGCAGGCGATTAGACAGCGACACTGAAGCTTTCTTT.

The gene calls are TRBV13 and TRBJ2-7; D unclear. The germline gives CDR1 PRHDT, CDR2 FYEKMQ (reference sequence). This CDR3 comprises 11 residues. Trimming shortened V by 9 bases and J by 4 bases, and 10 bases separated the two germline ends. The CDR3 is CASGVLYEQYF. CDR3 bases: TGTGCCAGTGGGGTTCTTTACGAGCAGTACTTC. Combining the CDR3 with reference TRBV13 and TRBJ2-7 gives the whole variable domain AAGVIQSPRHLIKEKRETATLKCYPIPRHDTVYWYQQGPGQDPQFLISFYEKMQSDKGSIPDRFSAQQFSDYHSELNMSSLELGDSALYFCASGVLYEQYFGPGTRLTVT.

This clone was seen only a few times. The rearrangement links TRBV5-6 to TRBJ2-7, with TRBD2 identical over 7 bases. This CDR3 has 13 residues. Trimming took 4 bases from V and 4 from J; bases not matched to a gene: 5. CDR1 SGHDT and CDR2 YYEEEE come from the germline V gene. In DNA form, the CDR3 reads TGTGCCAGCAGCCGAGGACTAGTTTACGAGCAGTACTTC. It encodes CASSRGLVYEQYF.

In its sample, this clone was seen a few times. As DNA, the CDR3 is TGTGCCAGCAGCCGAGAGGTCCAGACGGAGCAGTACTTC. It codes for CASSREVQTEQYF. The rearrangement uses TRBV7-2 and TRBJ2-7; D call uncertain. CDR1 is SGHTA, CDR2 FQGNSA, per germline. The CDR3 is made up of 13 amino acids. The V end was cut by 5 bases, the J end by 7 bases, with 15 bases between.

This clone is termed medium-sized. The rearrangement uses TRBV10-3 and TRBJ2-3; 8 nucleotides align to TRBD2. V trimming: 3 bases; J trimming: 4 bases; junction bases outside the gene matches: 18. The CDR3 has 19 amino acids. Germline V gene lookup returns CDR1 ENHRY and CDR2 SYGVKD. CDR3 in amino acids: CAISDDPGSGEGLADTQYF. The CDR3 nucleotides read TGTGCCATCAGTGACGATCCTGGTAGCGGGGAGGGCCTGGCAGATACGCAGTATTTT.

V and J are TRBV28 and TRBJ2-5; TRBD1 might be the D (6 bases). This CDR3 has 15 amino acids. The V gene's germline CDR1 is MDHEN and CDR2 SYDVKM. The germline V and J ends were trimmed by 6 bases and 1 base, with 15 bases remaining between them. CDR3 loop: CASREEDRRQETQYF. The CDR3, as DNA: TGTGCCAGCAGGGAAGAAGACAGGCGCCAAGAGACCCAGTACTTC. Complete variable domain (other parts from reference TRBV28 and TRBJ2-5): DVKVTQSSRYLVKRTGEKVFLECVQDMDHENMFWYRQDPGLGLRLIYFSYDVKMKEKGDIPEGYSVSREKKERFSLILESASTNQTSMYLCASREEDRRQETQYFGPGTRLLVL.

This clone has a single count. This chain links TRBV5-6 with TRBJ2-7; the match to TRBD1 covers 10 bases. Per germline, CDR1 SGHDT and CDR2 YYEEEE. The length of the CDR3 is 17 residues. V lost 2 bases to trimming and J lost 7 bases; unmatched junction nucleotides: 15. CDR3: CASSFLTGGAAEEEQYF. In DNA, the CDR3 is TGTGCCAGCAGCTTTTTGACAGGGGGCGCGGCTGAGGAAGAGCAGTACTTC. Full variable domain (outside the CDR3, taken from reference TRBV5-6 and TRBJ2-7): DAGVTQSPTHLIKTRGQQVTLRCSPKSGHDTVSWYQQALGQGPQFIFQYYEEEERQRGNFPDRFSGHQFPNYSSELNVNALLLGDSALYLCASSFLTGGAAEEEQYFGPGTRLTVT.

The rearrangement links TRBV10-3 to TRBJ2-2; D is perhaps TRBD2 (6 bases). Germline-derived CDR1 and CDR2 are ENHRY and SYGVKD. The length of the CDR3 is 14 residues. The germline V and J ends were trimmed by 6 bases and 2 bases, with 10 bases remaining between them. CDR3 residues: CAIREGPNTGELFF. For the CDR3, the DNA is TGTGCCATCAGGGAGGGTCCAAACACCGGGGAGCTGTTTTTT.

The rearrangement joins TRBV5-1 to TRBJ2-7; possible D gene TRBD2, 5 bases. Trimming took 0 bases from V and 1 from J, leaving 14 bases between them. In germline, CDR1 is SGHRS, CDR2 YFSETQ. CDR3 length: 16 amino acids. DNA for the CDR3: TGCGCCAGCAGCTTGGCCCCGGGGTTTGCTTCCTACGAGCAGTACTTC. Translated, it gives CASSLAPGFASYEQYF.

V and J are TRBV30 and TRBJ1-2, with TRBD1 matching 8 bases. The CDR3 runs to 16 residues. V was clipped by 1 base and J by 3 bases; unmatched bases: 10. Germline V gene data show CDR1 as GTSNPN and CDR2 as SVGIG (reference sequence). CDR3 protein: CAWSEITGGGDYGYTF. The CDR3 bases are TGTGCCTGGAGTGAAATCACAGGGGGTGGGGACTATGGCTACACCTTC.

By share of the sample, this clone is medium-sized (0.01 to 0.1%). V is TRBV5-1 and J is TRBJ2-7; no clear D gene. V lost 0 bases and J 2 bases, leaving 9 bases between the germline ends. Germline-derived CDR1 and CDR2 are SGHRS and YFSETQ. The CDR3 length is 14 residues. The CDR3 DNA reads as TGCGCCAGCAGCTTGGGGCAGAGAACCTACGAGCAGTACTTC. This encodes CASSLGQRTYEQYF.

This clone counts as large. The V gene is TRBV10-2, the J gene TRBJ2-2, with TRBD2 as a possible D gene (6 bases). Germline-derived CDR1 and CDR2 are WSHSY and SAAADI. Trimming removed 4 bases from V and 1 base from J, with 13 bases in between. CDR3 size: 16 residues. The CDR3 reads CASSGASAQNTGELFF. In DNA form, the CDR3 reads TGCGCCAGCAGTGGGGCTAGCGCCCAGAACACCGGGGAGCTGTTTTTT.

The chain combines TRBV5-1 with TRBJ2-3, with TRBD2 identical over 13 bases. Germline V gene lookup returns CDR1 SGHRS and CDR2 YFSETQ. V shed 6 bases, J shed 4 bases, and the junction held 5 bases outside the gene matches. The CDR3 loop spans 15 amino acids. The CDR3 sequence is CASILGLAGADTQYF. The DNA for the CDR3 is TGCGCCAGCATCCTAGGACTAGCGGGAGCAGATACGCAGTATTTT.